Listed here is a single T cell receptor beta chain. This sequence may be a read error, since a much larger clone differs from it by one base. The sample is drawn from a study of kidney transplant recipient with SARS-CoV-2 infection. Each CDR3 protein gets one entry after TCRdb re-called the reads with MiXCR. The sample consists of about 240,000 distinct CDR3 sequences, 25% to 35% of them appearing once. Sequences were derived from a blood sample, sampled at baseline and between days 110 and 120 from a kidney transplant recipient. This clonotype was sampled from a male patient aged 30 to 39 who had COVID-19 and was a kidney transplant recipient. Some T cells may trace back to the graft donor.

The CDR3 region is CASSSDYPISIRTEAFF. CDR3 in DNA: TGTGCCAGCAGCAGTGATTATCCCATTTCAATTCGCACTGAAGCTTTCTTT. The chain recombines TRBV3-1 with TRBJ1-1; D uncertain. CDR3 length: 17 residues. Germline CDR1 reads LGHDT; CDR2 reads YNNKEL (reference sequence). The ends were cut back, 5 bases at V and 4 bases at J, with 23 bases in the middle.